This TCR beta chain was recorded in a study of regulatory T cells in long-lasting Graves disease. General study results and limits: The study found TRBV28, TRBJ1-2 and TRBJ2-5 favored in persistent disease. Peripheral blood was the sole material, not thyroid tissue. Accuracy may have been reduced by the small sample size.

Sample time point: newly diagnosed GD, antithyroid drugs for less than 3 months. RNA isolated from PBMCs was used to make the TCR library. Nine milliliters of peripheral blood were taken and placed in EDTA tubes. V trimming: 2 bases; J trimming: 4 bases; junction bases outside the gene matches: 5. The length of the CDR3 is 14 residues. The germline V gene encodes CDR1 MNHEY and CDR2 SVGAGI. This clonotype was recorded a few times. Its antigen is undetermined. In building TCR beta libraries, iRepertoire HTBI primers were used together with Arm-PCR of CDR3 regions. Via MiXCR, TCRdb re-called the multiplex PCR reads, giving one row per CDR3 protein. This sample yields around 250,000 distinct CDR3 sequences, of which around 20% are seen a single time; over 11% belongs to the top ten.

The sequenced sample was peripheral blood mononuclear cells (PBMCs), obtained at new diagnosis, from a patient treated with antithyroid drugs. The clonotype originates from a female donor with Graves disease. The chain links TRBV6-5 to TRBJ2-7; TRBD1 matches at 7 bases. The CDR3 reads CASSYRDSRYEQYF. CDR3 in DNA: TGTGCCAGCAGTTACAGGGACAGCCGGTACGAGCAGTACTTC.